This T cell receptor (beta chain) was profiled in a study of shared clonotypes between healthy human individuals. General study findings and limits: Compared with clonotypes that all four donors shared, non-shared clonotypes had lower generation probabilities.

CD45RO-negative, CCR7-selected cells formed the naive CD8 fraction, which excluded terminally differentiated effector memory CD45RA+ cells. Only in-frame clones appear in the TCRdb table, and some are missing; sequencing was by immunoSEQ multiplex PCR. The sample holds about 2,100,000 clones, more than 85% seen once. For this clone: What it binds is not known.

Trimming removed 2 bases from V and 5 bases from J, with 12 bases in between. CDR3 length: 14 amino acids. Germline loops: CDR1 SGHVS, CDR2 FNYEAQ. The source is a man aged 18 to 30 in good health. Some clones in this sample may be carry-over from other donors' samples. Sequenced input: naive CD8+ T cells from PBMCs. The rearrangement uses TRBV7-6 and TRBJ2-5; D is ambiguous. This chain's CDR3 is CASSLHLYLETQYF. The CDR3 coding sequence is TGTGCCAGCAGCTTACATCTGTATTTGGAGACCCAGTACTTC. The full variable domain, its missing parts supplied by reference TRBV7-6 and TRBJ2-5, is GAGVSQSPRYKVTKRGQDVALRCDPISGHVSLYWYRQALGQGPEFLTYFNYEAQQDKSGLPNDRFSAERPEGSISTLTIQRTEQRDSAMYRCASSLHLYLETQYFGPGTRLLVL.